This TCR beta chain originates from a study of shared T cell receptors in the human thymus. V gave up 2 bases and J gave up 0 bases, with 13 bases separating them. The CDR3 extends over 16 amino acids. The germline V gene has CDR1 MDHEN and CDR2 SYDVKM. The table came from immunoSEQ multiplex PCR; TCRdb's copy has only in-frame clones and leaves some out. The data contain hundreds of thousands of clones, around 87% of them singletons. These data are also associated with another study on human thymus T cells. That paper adds: Unrelated individuals reportedly shared highly overlapping thymic TCR repertoires.

Material: thymocytes. The clonotype originates from a boy under two years old with a congenital heart defect. The chain couples TRBV28 to TRBJ1-1, with D unclear. CDR3 region: CASSLTDRGVNTEAFF. CDR3 in DNA: TGTGCCAGCAGTTTAACCGATCGCGGGGTGAACACTGAAGCTTTCTTT.